A single TCR beta chain is shown here with its context. Antigen: not known. Using genomic DNA as the template, TCR beta VDJ and CDR3 profiling was carried out. TCRdb re-analysed the reads in MiXCR, keeping a single row per CDR3 protein. The sample lists about 81,000 distinct CDR3 sequences; over 35% were seen once. This specimen comes from a study of CD8+CD57+ T cells in acquired aplastic anemia. Overall study context: The average for DNA from sorted CD4+ and CD8+ cells was 3.2 ug. Study findings and constraints: Shared by patients and controls, nearly 30 CD8+ CDR3s were abundant in patients.

Material: sorted CD4+, CD8+, or CD8+CD57+ T cells (not recorded which) from PBMCs. The clonotype comes from a human donor in good health, serving as a control.

CDR3 nucleotide sequence: TGTGCCACCAGCAGAGGGGACAGTTACACCTTC. The encoded protein is CATSRGDSYTF. This chain links TRBV15 with TRBJ1-2; 7 bases fit TRBD1. This CDR3 has 11 amino acids. Trimming removed 1 base from V and 11 bases from J; junction bases left unmatched: 1. CDR1 is LNHNV and CDR2 is YYDKDF in the germline V gene (reference sequence).